Each of the 21 T cell receptor beta chains below was sequenced from the same sample in a study of beta chain features in type 1 diabetes. The whole isolated RNA underwent reverse transcription, so sequencing captured expressed TCRB transcripts. Generated by immunoSEQ multiplex PCR, the TCRdb table keeps only in-frame clones and is missing some. Of roughly 250,000 clones detected, 68% appear once; the ten largest clones hold 0.053%. Sequenced sample: naive CD4+ T cells from blood. Every receptor here comes from a young man in good health.

In DNA form, the CDR3 reads TGCAGCGTTGAAGGGGGCAGGGCCGCTGGCTACACCTTC. Amino acids: CSVEGGRAAGYTF. The chain carries TRBV29-1 and TRBJ1-2, with TRBD1 as a possible D gene (5 bases). V was pared by 1 base and J by 7 bases, with 13 bases between. Germline values: CDR1 SQVTM, CDR2 ANQGSEA. The CDR3 covers 13 residues.

This clone was observed once. The gene calls are TRBV2 and TRBJ1-5; D unclear. Germline V gene data show CDR1 as SNHLY and CDR2 as FYNNEI. CDR3 length: 14 amino acids. The ends were cut back, 4 bases at V and 3 bases at J, with 10 bases in the middle. This chain's CDR3 is CASSASGNNQPQHF. CDR3 DNA sequence: TGTGCCAGCAGTGCAAGCGGGAACAATCAGCCCCAGCATTTT.

A few counts support this clone. The rearrangement links TRBV1 to TRBJ2-1; the tabulated D call, TRBD1, remains unverified against the DNA. TRBV1 is a documented pseudogene. The length of the CDR3 is 19 residues. CDR3 nucleotide sequence: TGCACCAGCAGCCAAAGCCGGGACAGGGGGCCCAGCTCCTACAATGAGCAGTTCTTC. It yields the protein CTSSQSRDRGPSSYNEQFF.

This clone was seen a handful of times. This chain connects TRBV29-1 to TRBJ2-3; 8 bases map to TRBD2. V dropped 8 bases and J dropped 0; count of bases not matched to a gene: 7. The germline gives CDR1 SQVTM, CDR2 ANQGSEA. The CDR3 has 14 amino acids. As DNA, the CDR3 is TGCAGCCCCCAAGTAGCGGGGAGCACAGATACGCAGTATTTT. Protein: CSPQVAGSTDTQYF.

The chain carries TRBV27 and TRBJ1-5, with D tentatively TRBD1 (6 bases). The V end lost 3 bases, the J end lost 7 bases, and 19 bases lay between the germline ends. CDR1 is MNHEY, CDR2 SMNVEV, per germline (reference sequence). The CDR3 spans 16 residues. The CDR3 DNA is TGTGCCAGCAGTTTCGCGGGGGCGCCTCCGAACCAGCCCCAGCATTTT. It yields the protein CASSFAGAPPNQPQHF.

The CDR3 nucleotides are TGCGCCAGCAGCTTGGGAGTGGCTAGGACAGGGGATAATTCACCCCTCCACTTT. Protein product: CASSLGVARTGDNSPLHF. This chain joins TRBV5-1 and TRBJ1-6; TRBD1 agrees at 9 bases. The CDR3 is 18 amino acids. In germline, CDR1 is SGHRS, CDR2 YFSETQ. Losses at the gene ends were 0 bases for V and 5 bases for J; bases not matched to a gene: 9.

The gene calls are TRBV30 and TRBJ2-1, with 9 nucleotides matching TRBD1. CDR1 is GTSNPN and CDR2 is SVGIG in the germline V gene (reference sequence). CDR3 length equals 14 residues. Losses at the gene ends were 4 bases for V and 8 bases for J; bases not matched to a gene: 9. The DNA for the CDR3 is TGTGCCTGGACCGGGACAGGGAAAAATGATGAGCAGTTCTTC. It is translated as CAWTGTGKNDEQFF.

The table lists this clone with a count of one. The rearrangement uses TRBV2 and TRBJ2-1; TRBD1 matches at 7 bases. After removal of 7 bases from V and 9 bases from J, the junction contained 6 bases not matched to a gene. The CDR3 totals 12 residues. Per the germline V gene, CDR1 is SNHLY and CDR2 is FYNNEI. The CDR3 DNA reads TGTGCCAGCATGGACAGGAGAAGTGAGCAGTTCTTC. It translates to CASMDRRSEQFF.

This clone was counted only a few times. The gene calls are TRBV29-1 and TRBJ2-7; tentative D call: TRBD1 (6 bases). CDR3 length: 12 residues. Trimming took off 7 bases at V and 2 bases at J, with 12 bases between the two ends. Germline V gives CDR1 SQVTM, CDR2 ANQGSEA. The chain's CDR3 is CSAAGTTYEQYF. For the CDR3, the DNA is TGCAGCGCCGCCGGGACAACCTACGAGCAGTACTTC.

A few counts support this clone. The chain has TRBV9 and TRBJ2-3, with 9 bases lining up with TRBD2. This CDR3 has 17 residues. The V gene end was trimmed by 0 bases and the J gene end by 2 bases; junction bases not matched to a gene: 7. The germline CDR1 and CDR2 sequences are SGDLS and YYNGEE. The chain's CDR3 is CASSVEPSGRTTDTQYF. CDR3 nucleotides: TGTGCCAGCAGCGTAGAGCCGAGCGGGAGGACCACAGATACGCAGTATTTT.

The chain links TRBV7-2 to TRBJ2-5, with TRBD1 identical over 10 bases. The length of the CDR3 is 13 residues. Germline CDR1 and CDR2: SGHTA and FQGNSA. The trim removed 5 bases at V and 4 bases at J, leaving 1 base unmatched. As DNA, the CDR3 is TGTGCCAGCAGCCGACAGGGGGCAGAGACCCAGTACTTC. It is translated as CASSRQGAETQYF.

The chain couples TRBV4-1 to TRBJ1-2; tentatively, D is TRBD1 (5 bases). The CDR3 has 14 residues. Trimming took 4 bases from V and 7 from J, leaving 16 bases between them. Germline CDR1 reads MGHRA; CDR2 reads YSYEKL. The CDR3 loop reads CASSLPGQGRGYTF. The CDR3 DNA sequence: TGCGCCAGCAGCCTACCGGGGCAGGGCCGTGGCTACACCTTC.

Comment on this clone: Other DNA sequences of this sample code for an identical CDR3. CDR3 sequence: CASSHYNEQFF. The CDR3 coding sequence is TGCGCCAGCAGCCACTACAATGAGCAGTTCTTC. The chain couples TRBV4-1 to TRBJ2-1; D uncertain. CDR1 and CDR2 (germline): MGHRA, YSYEKL. The CDR3 runs to 11 residues. The V end lost 3 bases, the J end lost 3 bases, and 0 bases lay between the germline ends.

The CDR3 sequence: CASSVGGRDEQYF. DNA for the CDR3: TGTGCCAGCAGCGTAGGAGGGCGCGACGAGCAGTACTTC. The chain uses TRBV9 and TRBJ2-7, with a weak D call TRBD2 (5 bases). V was trimmed by 0 bases and J by 5 bases, leaving 9 bases between them. Germline CDR1 is SGDLS and CDR2 is YYNGEE. The CDR3 runs 13 residues.

Only a few counts were recorded for this clone. The gene calls are TRBV15 and TRBJ2-1, with TRBD2 matching over 10 bases. The germline V gene encodes CDR1 LNHNV and CDR2 YYDKDF (reference sequence). The CDR3 totals 16 residues. J lost 4 bases, V lost 3 bases, and 6 bases had no gene match. CDR3 in DNA: TGTGCCACCAGCAGGGGACTAGCGTCGGGATACAATGAGCAGTTCTTC. Its protein product is CATSRGLASGYNEQFF. Full variable domain (remainder filled in from reference TRBV15 and TRBJ2-1): DAMVIQNPRYQVTQFGKPVTLSCSQTLNHNVMYWYQQKSSQAPKLLFHYYDKDFNNEADTPDNFQSRRPNTSFCFLDIRSPGLGDTAMYLCATSRGLASGYNEQFFGPGTRLTVL.

J is TRBJ2-7 and V is TRBV25-1; TRBD2 matches at 7 bases. CDR1 and CDR2 (germline): MGHDK, SYGVNS. V gave up 7 bases and J gave up 5 bases; unmatched junction bases: 11. CDR3 length: 14 amino acids. CDR3 DNA: TGTGCCAGCACCCCGACCGGGGGGAAGAACGAGCAGTACTTC. Translating gives CASTPTGGKNEQYF.

V is TRBV4-3 and J is TRBJ2-5; D is uncertain. The V gene's germline CDR1 is LGHNA and CDR2 YSLEER. The CDR3 covers 13 residues. The V gene lost 1 base and the J gene lost 5 bases, with 8 bases spanning the gap. In nucleotides, the CDR3 is TGCGCCAGCAGCCAAGCCCTCGGGGAGACCCAGTACTTC. It yields the protein CASSQALGETQYF.

Details on this clone: The same CDR3 also results from other DNA sequences found in this sample. The gene calls are TRBV29-1 and TRBJ1-5; D possibly corresponds to TRBD1 (5 bases). V gave up 4 bases and J gave up 3 bases, with 7 bases separating them. This CDR3 has 12 amino acids. The V gene's germline CDR1 is SQVTM and CDR2 ANQGSEA. CDR3 in amino acids: CSVGGSNQPQHF. The CDR3 DNA reads as TGCAGCGTTGGGGGGTCCAATCAGCCCCAGCATTTT. Variable domain in full (rest from reference TRBV29-1 and TRBJ1-5): SAVISQKPSRDICQRGTSLTIQCQVDSQVTMMFWYRQQPGQSLTLIATANQGSEATYESGFVIDKFPISRPNLTFSTLTVSNMSPEDSSIYLCSVGGSNQPQHFGDGTRLSIL.

The chain's CDR3 is CASSQGAATLYEQYF. In nucleotides, the CDR3 is TGCGCCAGCAGCCAAGGGGCAGCCACCCTCTACGAGCAGTACTTC. The V and J genes are TRBV4-3 and TRBJ2-7; D uncertain. This CDR3 region has 15 residues. From germline, CDR1 is LGHNA and CDR2 YSLEER. V dropped 1 base and J dropped 3 bases, with 13 bases sitting between them.

The J gene is TRBJ2-5, the V gene TRBV9; 13 bases are shared with TRBD2. Germline V lookup: CDR1 SGDLS, CDR2 YYNGEE. CDR3 length: 16 residues. V was clipped by 0 bases and J by 7 bases; unmatched bases: 6. In nucleotides, the CDR3 is TGTGCCAGCAGCGTAGAGACTAGCGGGGGGCCTGGGACCCAGTACTTC. Protein product: CASSVETSGGPGTQYF.

V and J are TRBV11-2 and TRBJ1-2, with D unresolved. From germline, CDR1 is SGHAT and CDR2 FQNNGV. Trimming shortened V by 5 bases and J by 4 bases, and 8 bases separated the two germline ends. This CDR3 is built from 12 residues. Here the CDR3 reads CASSARGYGYTF. CDR3 sequence (DNA): TGTGCCAGCAGCGCTCGGGGCTATGGCTACACCTTC.